Presented here are 10 T cell receptor beta chains from one specimen sequenced in a study of T cells in Graves' hyperthyroidism and ophthalmopathy. Amplification targeted TCR beta CDR3 regions from RNA transcripts. HTBI primers were the set used in a first-round RT-PCR of the TCR CDR3. TCRdb itself ran the multiplex PCR reads through MiXCR, one entry per CDR3 protein. The sample includes a few hundred thousand distinct CDR3 sequences, around 13% of them seen just once. The sequenced sample was blood. These receptors were collected from a woman aged 30 to 39 with Graves' ophthalmopathy.

The chain carries TRBV6-1 and TRBJ1-2; D not certain. Germline V gene sequence: CDR1 MNHNS, CDR2 SASEGT. The CDR3 length is 15 residues. Deletions cut 2 bases from V and 3 bases from J, with 13 bases between. CDR3 in DNA: TGTGCCAGCAGTGAAAATGCGGGGAGGGACTATGGCTACACCTTC. Residues: CASSENAGRDYGYTF.

This clonotype was seen repeatedly, ten times or more. The V and J genes are TRBV28 and TRBJ1-1; D ambiguous. The CDR3 runs to 13 residues. Germline values: CDR1 MDHEN, CDR2 SYDVKM. V was pared by 6 bases and J by 0 bases, with 8 bases between. Here the CDR3 reads CASSLGLNTEAFF. For the CDR3, the DNA is TGTGCCAGCAGCTTAGGACTGAACACTGAAGCTTTCTTT. Full variable domain (outside the CDR3, taken from reference TRBV28 and TRBJ1-1): DVKVTQSSRYLVKRTGEKVFLECVQDMDHENMFWYRQDPGLGLRLIYFSYDVKMKEKGDIPEGYSVSREKKERFSLILESASTNQTSMYLCASSLGLNTEAFFGQGTRLTVV.

The rearrangement joins TRBV6-2 or TRBV6-3 to TRBJ1-1, with D possibly being TRBD1 (6 bases). Deletions cut 5 bases from V and 7 bases from J, with 8 bases between. CDR1 is MNHEY, CDR2 SVGEGT, per germline. This CDR3 has 11 residues. The CDR3, as DNA: TGTGCCAGCAGTGGACAGCTTGAAGCTTTCTTT. Amino acid sequence: CASSGQLEAFF.

This clonotype showed up just once. The chain has TRBV5-1 and TRBJ1-1, with D possibly matching TRBD1 (5 bases). CDR3 size: 15 residues. The germline V gene has CDR1 SGHRS and CDR2 YFSETQ. The V and J ends lost 0 bases and 9 bases respectively, with 18 bases between them. The CDR3 protein is CASSLARVCRIKAFF. CDR3 coding DNA: TGCGCCAGCAGCTTGGCCAGGGTCTGCAGAATTAAAGCTTTCTTT.

In this sample, this clonotype turned up many times. The genes are TRBV27 and TRBJ2-6; TRBD1 is a possible D gene (6 bases). CDR1 and CDR2 from the germline V gene are MNHEY and SMNVEV (reference sequence). The V and J ends lost 2 bases and 0 bases respectively, with 14 bases between them. The CDR3 has 18 residues. The CDR3 sequence is CASSLGQFASSGANVLTF. For the CDR3, the DNA is TGTGCCAGCAGTTTAGGACAGTTTGCGAGCTCTGGGGCCAACGTCCTGACTTTC.

This clonotype has a count of ten or more. The chain links TRBV27 to TRBJ1-4; D not certain. This CDR3 region has 17 residues. The germline CDR1 and CDR2 sequences are MNHEY and SMNVEV (reference sequence). V lost 5 bases to trimming and J lost 0 bases, with 16 bases between them. This CDR3 reads CASSPPKQLTTNEKLFF. In DNA, the CDR3 is TGTGCCAGCAGTCCTCCGAAACAACTCACAACTAATGAAAAACTGTTTTTT. The full variable domain, with the rest looked up from reference TRBV27 and TRBJ1-4, is EAQVTQNPRYLITVTGKKLTVTCSQNMNHEYMSWYRQDPGLGLRQIYYSMNVEVTDKGDVPEGYKVSRKEKRNFPLILESPSPNQTSLYFCASSPPKQLTTNEKLFFGSGTQLSVL.

The genes are TRBV28 and TRBJ2-7; 9 nucleotides align to TRBD1. Germline CDR1 MDHEN, CDR2 SYDVKM. The V and J ends lost 6 bases and 7 bases, in that order; junction bases with no gene match: 10. The CDR3 loop spans 14 amino acids. CDR3 sequence: CASSSIQGAQEQYF. CDR3 sequence (DNA): TGTGCCAGCAGCTCGATACAGGGGGCCCAGGAGCAGTACTTC.

Ten or more counts support this clonotype. The J gene is TRBJ1-3, the V gene TRBV30, with D tentatively TRBD1 (6 bases). Germline CDR1 reads GTSNPN; CDR2 reads SVGIG (reference sequence). There are 14 residues in the CDR3. With 4 bases removed from V and 0 bases from J, the gap between germline ends came to 10 bases. In DNA form, the CDR3 reads TGTGCCTGGAAGGGGGACAACTCTGGAAACACCATATATTTT. Protein product: CAWKGDNSGNTIYF.

The table lists this clonotype with many counts. This chain joins TRBV7-9 and TRBJ2-7; no clear D gene. V shed 5 bases and J shed 7 bases, with 12 bases lying between them. Germline V CDR1 and CDR2: SEHNR, FQNEAQ (reference sequence). This CDR3 has 12 amino acids. As DNA, the CDR3 is TGTGCCAGCAGCCCCTCCGGTTTGGAGCAGTACTTC. Protein sequence: CASSPSGLEQYF.

In regard to this clonotype: At one end, the junction sequence differs from germline, possibly due to a read error. The chain carries TRBV19 and TRBJ1-1; the D is unclear. CDR1 and CDR2 from the germline V gene are LNHDA and SQIVND (reference sequence). The CDR3 has 16 residues. The CDR3 reads CASIIRGSEFRTEAFF. The CDR3 nucleotides are TGTGCCAGTATTATACGGGGTTCGGAATTCAGAACTGAAGCTTTCTTT.